Following are 21 T cell receptor beta chains from one sample sequenced in a study of T cell responses to AZD1222 COVID-19 vaccine. Repertoires were generated with immunoSEQ multiplex PCR, while TCRdb's copy carries only in-frame clones and drops some. The sample yields roughly 130,000 clones, about 90% seen once. The sequencing used peripheral blood, collected on day 0 of MenACWY control vaccination. These receptors were collected from an adult in good health.

The chain uses TRBV5-1 and TRBJ2-7, with 10 bases aligning to TRBD2. V gave up 0 bases and J gave up 0 bases; unmatched junction bases: 6. The germline V gene has CDR1 SGHRS and CDR2 YFSETQ. This CDR3 comprises 17 residues. The CDR3 protein is CASSLEVSGRFSYEQYF. The CDR3 DNA sequence: TGCGCCAGCAGCTTGGAGGTTAGCGGGAGGTTCTCCTACGAGCAGTACTTC.

This chain links TRBV10-2 with TRBJ2-1; TRBD2 aligns across 10 bases. Germline V gene lookup returns CDR1 WSHSY and CDR2 SAAADI. V shed 6 bases and J 7 bases; nucleotides not matched to a gene: 0. The CDR3 has 12 residues. This CDR3 reads CASRTSGNEQFF. The CDR3 coding sequence is TGCGCCAGCAGGACTAGCGGGAATGAGCAGTTCTTC.

The CDR3, as DNA: TGCGCCAGCAGCTTGGACCTGGGGGGTGGCTACACCTTC. The encoded protein is CASSLDLGGGYTF. This chain connects TRBV5-1 to TRBJ1-2, with D possibly matching TRBD1 (5 bases). CDR1 is SGHRS, CDR2 YFSETQ, per germline. The V gene lost 0 bases and the J gene lost 7 bases, with 10 bases spanning the gap. This CDR3 has 13 amino acids.

This clone was observed a few times. The V call is TRBV27, the J call TRBJ2-3; D perhaps matches TRBD1 (6 bases). The CDR3 length is 16 residues. Germline-derived CDR1 and CDR2 are MNHEY and SMNVEV (reference sequence). V was clipped by 8 bases and J by 4 bases, with 22 bases between them. The CDR3 is CASRRPPAGDSDTQYF. DNA for the CDR3: TGTGCCAGCCGTCGCCCCCCCGCAGGGGATTCAGATACGCAGTATTTT.

This clone was observed a few times. The rearrangement links TRBV4-1 to TRBJ1-6; possibly TRBD1 for D (6 bases). The CDR3 spans 16 residues. Germline V CDR1 and CDR2: MGHRA, YSYEKL. The V gene lost 1 base and the J gene lost 7 bases, with 14 bases spanning the gap. CDR3 in DNA: TGCGCCAGCAGCCAAGGCGCAGGGGAGAGGAATTCACCCCTCCACTTT. Its protein is CASSQGAGERNSPLHF.

This clone was seen only a few times. This chain uses TRBV5-6 with TRBJ1-5; 11 nucleotides line up with TRBD1. V dropped 4 bases and J dropped 5; count of bases not matched to a gene: 5. The germline V gene encodes CDR1 SGHDT and CDR2 YYEEEE. The CDR3 spans 15 residues. CDR3 sequence (DNA): TGTGCCAGCAGCGGACCGGGACAGGGGGATCAGCCCCAGCATTTT. This gives the protein CASSGPGQGDQPQHF. Drawing the rest from reference TRBV5-6 and TRBJ1-5, the complete variable domain is DAGVTQSPTHLIKTRGQQVTLRCSPKSGHDTVSWYQQALGQGPQFIFQYYEEEERQRGNFPDRFSGHQFPNYSSELNVNALLLGDSALYLCASSGPGQGDQPQHFGDGTRLSIL.

V usage is TRBV28 and J usage is TRBJ2-7; the D gene is possibly TRBD2 (5 bases). The germline V and J ends were trimmed by 6 bases and 2 bases, with 14 bases remaining between them. The CDR3 spans 14 residues. Germline lookup yields CDR1 MDHEN and CDR2 SYDVKM. This CDR3 is CASRPQWEPYEQYF. DNA of the CDR3: TGTGCCAGCAGGCCTCAGTGGGAGCCCTACGAGCAGTACTTC.

This rearrangement joins TRBV30 to TRBJ1-1, with TRBD1 as a possible D gene (6 bases). Trimming shortened V by 0 bases and J by 5 bases, and 10 bases separated the two germline ends. The CDR3 length is 13 residues. Germline CDR1 and CDR2: GTSNPN and SVGIG (reference sequence). The DNA for the CDR3 is TGTGCCTGGAGTGTAGGAGGGGGGACTGAAGCTTTCTTT. Its translation: CAWSVGGGTEAFF.

The J gene is TRBJ1-2, the V gene TRBV4-1, with a tentative D call TRBD1 (5 bases). Germline assignment: CDR1 MGHRA and CDR2 YSYEKL. The V end lost 5 bases, the J end lost 6 bases, and 13 bases lay between the germline ends. This CDR3 comprises 13 residues. The CDR3 here is CASSDGLGHGYTF. The CDR3 DNA is TGCGCCAGCAGCGATGGACTGGGGCATGGCTACACCTTC.

CDR3 nucleotide sequence: TGCAGTGCTAGTCCCCGGAGGGGTTTCAATTCACCCCTCCACTTT. As protein: CSASPRRGFNSPLHF. The chain recombines TRBV20-1 with TRBJ1-6; possibly TRBD1 for D (5 bases). This CDR3 has 15 amino acids. Trimming removed 3 bases at V and 7 bases at J, with 16 bases between. The germline CDR1 and CDR2 sequences are DFQATT and SNEGSKA (reference sequence).

This clone occurred a few times. The chain combines TRBV6-2 or TRBV6-3 with TRBJ1-2; no firm D call. The V end was cut by 5 bases, the J end by 0 bases, with 10 bases between. The length of the CDR3 is 14 residues. The V gene's germline CDR1 is MNHEY and CDR2 SVGEGT. In DNA, the CDR3 is TGTGCCAGCAGTAACCCGCAGGCTAACTATGGCTACACCTTC. Translated, it gives CASSNPQANYGYTF.

This clone was seen only once. This rearrangement joins TRBV3-1 (or the pseudogene TRBV3-2) to TRBJ2-7; TRBD2 matches at 9 bases. With 3 bases clipped from V and 5 bases from J, the junction kept 5 bases outside the gene matches. The CDR3 is 14 amino acids. Germline lookup yields CDR1 LGHDT and CDR2 YNNKEL (reference sequence). CDR3 sequence reads: CASSQVAGDHEQYF. DNA for the CDR3: TGTGCCAGCAGCCAGGTAGCGGGAGATCACGAGCAGTACTTC.

The sample holds one count of this clone. The rearrangement uses TRBV5-1 and TRBJ1-5, with D possibly being TRBD1 (6 bases). Germline CDR1 is SGHRS and CDR2 is YFSETQ. V lost 0 bases and J 0 bases, leaving 13 bases between the germline ends. The CDR3 totals 17 residues. In nucleotides, the CDR3 is TGCGCCAGCAGCTTGGGTCAGGGGTCCTTTAGCAATCAGCCCCAGCATTTT. It codes for CASSLGQGSFSNQPQHF.

The rearrangement joins TRBV25-1 to TRBJ2-1; 12 positions match TRBD2. The CDR3 sequence is 16 residues long. Germline values: CDR1 MGHDK, CDR2 SYGVNS. After removal of 2 bases from V and 10 bases from J, the junction contained 9 bases not matched to a gene. This chain's CDR3 is CASSEVRLAGVGEQFF. The CDR3 nucleotides are TGTGCCAGCAGTGAAGTCAGACTAGCGGGAGTCGGGGAGCAGTTCTTC.

The gene calls are TRBV30 and TRBJ1-2; the D is unclear. Germline V gene data show CDR1 as GTSNPN and CDR2 as SVGIG (reference sequence). Deletions cut 0 bases from V and 4 bases from J, with 9 bases between. This CDR3 is 13 amino acids long. The CDR3 sequence is CAWSVLPGYGYTF. The CDR3 nucleotides read TGTGCCTGGAGTGTACTTCCCGGCTATGGCTACACCTTC.

The rearrangement links TRBV24-1 to TRBJ2-7, with no clear D. The CDR3 is made up of 14 amino acids. Germline-derived CDR1 and CDR2 are KGHDR and SFDVKD. Trimming stripped 8 bases from V and 0 bases from J, with 13 bases between. Here the CDR3 reads CATTRSKTSYEQYF. As DNA, the CDR3 is TGTGCCACCACCCGCAGTAAAACCTCCTACGAGCAGTACTTC.

This chain joins TRBV18 and TRBJ1-5, with a possible D match to TRBD1 (6 bases). The V end lost 3 bases, the J end lost 1 base, and 19 bases lay between the germline ends. Per germline, CDR1 KGHSH and CDR2 LQKENI. The CDR3 is 18 amino acids. Here the CDR3 DNA reads TGTGCCAGCTCACCGGTAGAACAGGGTGGGGAAAGCAATCAGCCCCAGCATTTT. Translated, it gives CASSPVEQGGESNQPQHF. Looking up the rest from reference TRBV18 and TRBJ1-5 gives the full variable domain: NAGVMQNPRHLVRRRGQEARLRCSPMKGHSHVYWYRQLPEEGLKFMVYLQKENIIDESGMPKERFSAEFPKEGPSILRIQQVVRGDSAAYFCASSPVEQGGESNQPQHFGDGTRLSIL.

The chain is built from TRBV19 and TRBJ1-5; D is uncertain. Germline V gene lookup returns CDR1 LNHDA and CDR2 SQIVND (reference sequence). The CDR3 has 13 residues. The V gene lost 4 bases and the J gene lost 4 bases, with 8 bases spanning the gap. CDR3 coding DNA: TGTGCCAGTAGTACCCGCGGGAATCAGCCCCAGCATTTT. It translates to CASSTRGNQPQHF.

The chain couples TRBV4-2 to TRBJ2-7; perhaps TRBD1 as D (6 bases). The length of the CDR3 is 14 residues. CDR1 is LGHNA, CDR2 YNFKEQ, per germline. Trimming stripped 3 bases from V and 0 bases from J, with 9 bases between. The CDR3 here is CASSQNRDSYEQYF. For the CDR3, the DNA is TGTGCCAGCAGCCAGAACAGGGACTCCTACGAGCAGTACTTC.

V usage is TRBV24-1 and J usage is TRBJ1-5, with D uncertain. This CDR3 has 11 amino acids. CDR1 and CDR2 from the germline V gene are KGHDR and SFDVKD. V shed 9 bases and J shed 8 bases, with 10 bases lying between them. The CDR3 here is CATGRTEPQHF. CDR3 nucleotide sequence: TGTGCCACCGGTCGGACGGAGCCCCAGCATTTT.

This clone was counted once. CDR3 amino acids: CASSAGRSFGNTIYF. CDR3 coding DNA: TGTGCCAGCAGTGCGGGACGGAGCTTTGGAAACACCATATATTTT. V usage is TRBV2 and J usage is TRBJ1-3; maybe TRBD1 (5 bases). The germline V and J ends were trimmed by 4 bases and 3 bases, with 13 bases remaining between them. CDR1 SNHLY and CDR2 FYNNEI come from the germline V gene. This CDR3 comprises 15 residues. The full variable domain, completed using reference TRBV2 and TRBJ1-3, is EPEVTQTPSHQVTQMGQEVILRCVPISNHLYFYWYRQILGQKVEFLVSFYNNEISEKSEIFDDQFSVERPDGSNFTLKIRSTKLEDSAMYFCASSAGRSFGNTIYFGEGSWLTVV.